Listed below are T cell receptor beta chains from one sample, sequenced in a study of cytomegalovirus exposure and HLA in healthy donors. The assay was immunoSEQ multiplex PCR, and TCRdb's table has in-frame clones only and misses some. The table shows 40,000 to 55,000 clones, with about 60% occurring only once. Sequenced input: PBMCs. These receptors all stem from a man between 60 and 75 years old in good health and CMV-seropositive. CDR3s include the opening cysteine and the closing phenylalanine or tryptophan. The listing skips clone size in some rows; elsewhere it reads once, few, many or a size class.

TRBV27,few,CASSLGLANTDTQYF
TRBV29-1,.,CSVRGGPSYEQYF
TRBV2,once,CASNPDRVGQPQHF
TRBV29-1,few,CSVAGQANTGELFF
TRBV7-7,.,CASSFLPNEQFF
TRBV5-6,.,CASSRLTGFTEDTQYF
TRBV6-5,few,CASSLQGPFGTEAFF
TRBV29-1,.,CSVRDTGELFF
TRBV19,.,CASSNRLTGGTEAFF
TRBV7-6,.,CASSLAQGGDTQYF
TRBV5-4,few,CASSFFTSGKNEQFF
TRBV11-2,.,CASSLGIRDRGGQPQHF
TRBV6-6,.,CASRVSGRDDEQFF
TRBV6-6,.,CASSYTLAGNEQFF
TRBV19,.,CASRIQGRGNQPQHF
TRBV13,.,CASSKPPSSMREVTDTQYF
TRBV30,.,CAWSRDQGTYGYTF
TRBV25-1,.,CASSDRVLTGELFF
TRBV15,.,CATSRRPLETQYF
TRBV27,.,CASSNPWAINTEAFF
TRBV10-3,few,CAISGQGMGSGANVLTF
TRBV7-3,once,CASSYEGNTEAFF
TRBV13,.,CASLTAGTETQYF
TRBV5-6,.,CASSLDRGRNYGYTF
TRBV28,once,CASTLRASGDTQYF
TRBV30,.,CAWSPGARDGQPQHF
TRBV6-5,.,CASSYSFMNTEAFF
TRBV7-9,many,CASGEMNTEAFF
TRBV7-9,.,CASSTNRDRDYEQYF
TRBV5-1,.,CASSLWTGSYNEQFF
TRBV19,.,CATPRGGNEQFF